The 13 T cell receptor beta chains given below trace back to one sample, sequenced in a study of tumor-infiltrating lymphocytes in localized non-small cell lung cancer (dated by TCRdb to the early 2020s). The library was produced with the immunoSEQ multiplex PCR assay. Entries here come from immuneACCESS through TCRdb and include only in-frame sequences with V and J called. Some clones fail to appear in such tables; in the studies checked, an unresolved V gene covers under half of the shortfall, and the cause of the remainder is unknown. This sample is represented by about 16,000 clones; around 80% of them were singletons. Roughly 6.7% of the sample rests with the top ten. What was sequenced was lung tumor tissue. The source is a human donor with non-small cell lung cancer.

The rearrangement joins TRBV18 to TRBJ1-3; TRBD1 matches at 7 bases. CDR3 length equals 15 residues. V shed 1 base and J 2 bases; nucleotides not matched to a gene: 2. Germline values: CDR1 KGHSH, CDR2 LQKENI. The CDR3 here is CASSPQGATGNTIYF. The CDR3 bases are TGTGCCAGCTCACCACAGGGGGCCACTGGAAACACCATATATTTT.

The CDR3 is CASSLSWGNEQYF. The CDR3 DNA follows: TGTGCCAGCAGCCTCTCCTGGGGGAACGAGCAGTACTTC. V and J are TRBV7-9 and TRBJ2-7, with D perhaps assigned TRBD1 or TRBD2 (5 bases each). CDR3 length: 13 residues. CDR1 and CDR2 from the germline V gene are SEHNR and FQNEAQ (reference sequence). V dropped 5 bases and J dropped 5 bases, with 13 bases sitting between them.

This clone was detected once. V and J are TRBV29-1 and TRBJ1-1; maybe TRBD1 (5 bases). This CDR3 has 13 amino acids. The V gene's germline CDR1 is SQVTM and CDR2 ANQGSEA. Trimming shortened V by 2 bases and J by 1 base, and 8 bases separated the two germline ends. The CDR3 loop is CSVERQQNTEAFF. CDR3 nucleotide sequence: TGCAGCGTTGAAAGACAGCAGAACACTGAAGCTTTCTTT.

CDR3: CASSASGTTDTQYF. Here the CDR3 DNA reads TGTGCCAGCAGCGCTAGCGGGACCACAGATACGCAGTATTTT. V and J are TRBV7-2 and TRBJ2-3, with 9 bases aligning to TRBD2. The CDR3 length is 14 residues. J was trimmed by 2 bases and V by 5 bases; bases with no gene match: 2. CDR1 and CDR2 from the germline V gene are SGHTA and FQGNSA.

This clone was counted once. V gene TRBV28 combines with J gene TRBJ2-7; 14 positions agree with TRBD2. The CDR3 totals 17 residues. Germline trimming cut 4 bases from V and 4 bases from J; bases unmatched to any gene: 9. Germline values: CDR1 MDHEN, CDR2 SYDVKM. DNA for the CDR3: TGTGCCAGCAGTTCCGCCGGGACTAGCGGGAGTGGATACGAGCAGTACTTC. This translates into CASSSAGTSGSGYEQYF.

This chain joins TRBV28 and TRBJ2-1, with D perhaps matching TRBD1 or TRBD2 (5 bases each). The germline V and J ends were trimmed by 3 bases and 1 base, with 7 bases remaining between them. Germline CDR1 and CDR2: MDHEN and SYDVKM. CDR3 length equals 14 residues. CDR3 sequence: CASSFWGSYNEQFF. The CDR3 region has the DNA TGTGCCAGCAGTTTCTGGGGGTCCTACAATGAGCAGTTCTTC.

The rearrangement uses TRBV30 and TRBJ1-2; D is unclear. This CDR3 is built from 12 residues. Trimming removed 7 bases at V and 2 bases at J, with 11 bases between. From germline, CDR1 is GTSNPN and CDR2 SVGIG (reference sequence). CDR3 protein: CASSWRNYGYTF. In DNA, the CDR3 is TGTGCCTCGTCGTGGAGGAACTATGGCTACACCTTC.

V usage is TRBV6-1 and J usage is TRBJ2-7, with TRBD2 matching over 9 bases. V shed 6 bases and J 3 bases; nucleotides not matched to a gene: 3. CDR1 MNHNS and CDR2 SASEGT come from the germline V gene. CDR3 length equals 13 residues. The CDR3 loop reads CASSQTSGYEQYF. The CDR3 region has the DNA TGTGCCAGCAGCCAGACTAGCGGCTACGAGCAGTACTTC.

The V call is TRBV4-2, the J call TRBJ2-5, with no clear D. This CDR3 is built from 15 residues. Between the trimmed V and J ends, which lost 0 bases and 0 bases, there was a span of 8 bases. CDR1 and CDR2 (germline): LGHNA, YNFKEQ. This chain's CDR3 is CASSQDGQDQETQYF. In DNA form, the CDR3 reads TGTGCCAGCAGCCAAGATGGCCAAGACCAAGAGACCCAGTACTTC.

This chain links TRBV6-5 with TRBJ2-6, with D uncertain. CDR3 length equals 12 residues. Trimming took 5 bases from V and 4 from J, leaving 3 bases between them. Germline assignment: CDR1 MNHEY and CDR2 SVGAGI. The CDR3, as DNA: TGTGCCAGCAGTGAAGGGGCCAACGTCCTGACTTTC. This gives the protein CASSEGANVLTF.

This chain links TRBV19 with TRBJ1-5; a possible D gene is TRBD1 (6 bases). Germline V gives CDR1 LNHDA, CDR2 SQIVND (reference sequence). The CDR3 extends over 14 amino acids. Trimming cost V 9 bases and J 2 bases, with 14 bases left between them. The CDR3 loop reads CASRDIKGNQPQHF. The CDR3 DNA reads TGTGCCAGCCGGGACATAAAGGGCAATCAGCCCCAGCATTTT.

The V gene is TRBV7-9, the J gene TRBJ1-5, with unresolved D. The CDR3 runs 17 residues. CDR1 SEHNR and CDR2 FQNEAQ come from the germline V gene (reference sequence). The V gene lost 1 base and the J gene lost 2 bases, with 15 bases spanning the gap. CDR3 amino acids: CASSLGGGLIGNQPQHF. The CDR3 DNA sequence: TGTGCCAGCAGCTTAGGTGGAGGGTTAATCGGCAATCAGCCCCAGCATTTT.

The V call is TRBV5-3, the J call TRBJ1-2; TRBD1 is a possible D gene (5 bases). TRBV5-3 is recorded as an ORF, its role being uncertain. V was pared by 8 bases and J by 4 bases, with 9 bases between. The CDR3 length is 11 residues. The CDR3 DNA sequence: TGTGCCAGGGGACGGAGCTATGGCTACACCTTC. Protein sequence: CARGRSYGYTF.